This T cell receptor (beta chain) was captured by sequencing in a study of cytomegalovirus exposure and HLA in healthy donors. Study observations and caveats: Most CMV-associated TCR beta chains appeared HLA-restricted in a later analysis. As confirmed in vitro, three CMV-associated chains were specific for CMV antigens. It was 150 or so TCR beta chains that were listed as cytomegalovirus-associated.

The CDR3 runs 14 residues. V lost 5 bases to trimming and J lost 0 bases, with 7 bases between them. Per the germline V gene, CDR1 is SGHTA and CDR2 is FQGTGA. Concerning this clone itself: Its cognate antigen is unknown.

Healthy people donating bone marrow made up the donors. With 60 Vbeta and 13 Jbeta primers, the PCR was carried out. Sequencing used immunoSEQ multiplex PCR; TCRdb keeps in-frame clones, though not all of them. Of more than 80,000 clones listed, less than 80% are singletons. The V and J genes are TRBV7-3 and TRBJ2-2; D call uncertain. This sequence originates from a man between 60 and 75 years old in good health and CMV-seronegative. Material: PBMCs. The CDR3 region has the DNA TGTGCCAGCAGCGGTACAGCGAACACCGGGGAGCTGTTTTTT. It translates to CASSGTANTGELFF.